The 23 T cell receptor beta chains below were found in one sample sequenced in a study of control samples from healthy donors and cancer patients. Measured with immunoSEQ multiplex PCR; TCRdb has only the in-frame clones, and not every one. The data show 150,000 to 190,000 clones, about 93% seen once. Sequencing used blood. These receptor sequences come from a man aged 50-60 years in good health.

The gene calls are TRBV5-4 and TRBJ2-3, with D perhaps matching TRBD2 (7 bases). V lost 4 bases to trimming and J lost 2 bases, with 17 bases between them. The CDR3 spans 16 residues. Germline V gene lookup returns CDR1 SGHNT and CDR2 YYREEE (reference sequence). Here the CDR3 DNA reads TGTGCCAGCAGCCTCAGGCAAGGGGGGGTCACAGATACGCAGTATTTT. Translating it yields CASSLRQGGVTDTQYF.

CDR3 amino acids: CASSYWTSGGYNEQFF. The CDR3 DNA is TGTGCCAGCAGTTACTGGACTAGCGGGGGCTACAATGAGCAGTTCTTC. The chain employs TRBV6-5 and TRBJ2-1; the match to TRBD2 covers 13 bases. V lost 1 base to trimming and J lost 3 bases; unmatched junction nucleotides: 0. This CDR3 is 16 amino acids long. Germline V CDR1 and CDR2: MNHEY, SVGAGI.

V and J are TRBV24-1 and TRBJ2-6; possibly TRBD1 for D (5 bases). With 4 bases removed from V and 0 bases from J, the gap between germline ends came to 9 bases. CDR1 is KGHDR, CDR2 SFDVKD, per germline. CDR3 length: 16 residues. CDR3 region: CATSDFDSSGANVLTF. CDR3 coding DNA: TGTGCCACCAGTGACTTCGACAGCTCTGGGGCCAACGTCCTGACTTTC.

The CDR3 nucleotides are TGTGCCAGTAGTATTAACAGTGCTAACTATGGCTACACCTTC. It encodes CASSINSANYGYTF. This sequence joins TRBV19 and TRBJ1-2; D is undetermined. CDR3 length equals 14 residues. From germline, CDR1 is LNHDA and CDR2 SQIVND (reference sequence). V shed 3 bases and J shed 0 bases, with 8 bases lying between them.

In its sample, this clone was seen once. The rearrangement joins TRBV3-1 (or the pseudogene TRBV3-2) to TRBJ1-1, with D possibly matching TRBD1 (5 bases). V dropped 0 bases and J dropped 1 base, with 12 bases sitting between them. Germline-derived CDR1 and CDR2 are LGHDT and YNNKEL (reference sequence). The CDR3 runs to 16 residues. CDR3 sequence (DNA): TGTGCCAGCAGCCAAGAGAGAGGAACAGGGAACACTGAAGCTTTCTTT. Translating it yields CASSQERGTGNTEAFF.

The chain uses TRBV27 and TRBJ1-5; D is undetermined. This CDR3 is built from 13 residues. The V end lost 6 bases, the J end lost 4 bases, and 10 bases lay between the germline ends. Germline CDR1 and CDR2: MNHEY and SMNVEV (reference sequence). This CDR3 reads CASSPALNQPQHF. In DNA, the CDR3 is TGTGCCAGCAGCCCAGCCCTTAATCAGCCCCAGCATTTT.

The chain carries TRBV3-1 (or the pseudogene TRBV3-2) and TRBJ2-7, with D possibly TRBD1 on 5 matching bases. The CDR3 contains 13 residues. The germline CDR1 and CDR2 sequences are LGHDT and YNNKEL (reference sequence). V was cut by 0 bases and J by 6 bases, with 9 bases left in between. The DNA of the CDR3 is TGTGCCAGCAGCCAAGATGGCAGGGCCGAGCAGTACTTC. Encoded protein: CASSQDGRAEQYF.

This clone was recorded once. The V and J genes are TRBV4-2 and TRBJ1-5; 10 positions match TRBD1. The CDR3 has 21 residues. In germline, CDR1 is LGHNA, CDR2 YNFKEQ. V lost 1 base to trimming and J lost 0 bases; unmatched junction nucleotides: 15. The CDR3, as DNA: TGTGCCAGCAGCCAAGGAGCTGACAGGGGGCCGGAGACCTATAGCAATCAGCCCCAGCATTTT. Encoded protein: CASSQGADRGPETYSNQPQHF.

The chain is built from TRBV11-2 and TRBJ1-6, with 7 nucleotides matching TRBD1. This CDR3 has 15 residues. With 6 bases clipped from V and 5 bases from J, the junction kept 7 bases outside the gene matches. Germline loops: CDR1 SGHAT, CDR2 FQNNGV. The CDR3 loop reads CASRSHRGDNSPLHF. As DNA, the CDR3 is TGTGCCAGCAGGTCCCACAGGGGAGATAATTCACCCCTCCACTTT.

The chain has TRBV29-1 and TRBJ1-2; TRBD1 aligns across 7 bases. Germline lookup yields CDR1 SQVTM and CDR2 ANQGSEA. V shed 8 bases and J 8 bases; nucleotides not matched to a gene: 11. This CDR3 contains 12 residues. The CDR3, as DNA: TGCAGCACCGGGGAAGGGGGCGCCGGCTACACCTTC. Amino acid sequence: CSTGEGGAGYTF.

This chain's CDR3 is CASSRAPTAAGFTQYF. Here the CDR3 DNA reads TGTGCCAGCAGCCGAGCGCCCACCGCAGCAGGGTTTACGCAGTATTTT. The genes are TRBV11-2 and TRBJ2-3; weak D call: TRBD1 (5 bases). The germline gives CDR1 SGHAT, CDR2 FQNNGV. Trimming left V 5 bases short and J 8 bases short, with 23 bases between. The CDR3 totals 16 residues. The whole variable domain, remainder taken from reference TRBV11-2 and TRBJ2-3, is EAGVAQSPRYKIIEKRQSVAFWCNPISGHATLYWYQQILGQGPKLLIQFQNNGVVDDSQLPKDRFSAERLKGVDSTLKIQPAKLEDSAVYLCASSRAPTAAGFTQYFGPGTRLTVL.

The V gene is TRBV12-3 or TRBV12-4, the J gene TRBJ1-2; D call uncertain. V gave up 6 bases and J gave up 14 bases, with 7 bases separating them. The CDR3 loop spans 8 amino acids. The CDR3 bases are TGTGCCAGCAGCCCCGATACCTTC. Encoded protein: CASSPDTF.

The chain has TRBV19 and TRBJ2-5; TRBD2 aligns across 9 bases. Per germline, CDR1 LNHDA and CDR2 SQIVND (reference sequence). The V and J ends lost 4 bases and 5 bases, in that order; junction bases with no gene match: 8. CDR3 length: 15 amino acids. The CDR3, as DNA: TGTGCCAGTAGTAAAAGCGGGAGGCCCCAGGAGACCCAGTACTTC. The encoded protein is CASSKSGRPQETQYF.

The V and J genes are TRBV24-1 and TRBJ1-2; TRBD1 matches at 7 bases. The CDR3 loop spans 16 amino acids. The trim removed 4 bases at V and 0 bases at J, leaving 7 bases unmatched. Per germline, CDR1 KGHDR and CDR2 SFDVKD. The CDR3 DNA is TGTGCCACCAGTGACCCTAGACAGGGAGCTAACTATGGCTACACCTTC. Protein sequence: CATSDPRQGANYGYTF.

The chain uses TRBV9 and TRBJ2-3; 8 bases agree with TRBD2. V was pared by 0 bases and J by 1 base, with 4 bases of the junction left unmatched. This CDR3 region has 16 residues. CDR1 is SGDLS and CDR2 is YYNGEE in the germline V gene. In DNA, the CDR3 is TGTGCCAGCAGCGTAGCCCCAGCGGGAGGCACAGATACGCAGTATTTT. Translated, it gives CASSVAPAGGTDTQYF.

The rearrangement uses TRBV30 and TRBJ1-6; D call uncertain. V shed 0 bases and J shed 0 bases, with 12 bases lying between them. Germline CDR1 GTSNPN, CDR2 SVGIG (reference sequence). CDR3 length: 17 residues. The CDR3 DNA sequence: TGTGCCTGGAGTGTATCGGTTCCTGGCTCCTATAATTCACCCCTCCACTTT. It is translated as CAWSVSVPGSYNSPLHF. Complete variable domain (other parts from reference TRBV30 and TRBJ1-6): SQTIHQWPATLVQPVGSPLSLECTVEGTSNPNLYWYRQAAGRGLQLLFYSVGIGQISSEVPQNLSASRPQDRQFILSSKKLLLSDSGFYLCAWSVSVPGSYNSPLHFGNGTRLTVT.

The chain carries TRBV2 and TRBJ2-7; no definite D call. V was trimmed by 6 bases and J by 1 base, leaving 7 bases between them. CDR3 length: 12 residues. CDR1 is SNHLY, CDR2 FYNNEI, per germline. This chain's CDR3 is CASSPLSYEQYF. The CDR3 region has the DNA TGTGCCAGCAGCCCTCTATCCTACGAGCAGTACTTC.

This clone was detected once. This chain connects TRBV19 to TRBJ1-6, with D perhaps matching TRBD1 (5 bases). This CDR3 is built from 16 residues. V was pared by 1 base and J by 7 bases, with 14 bases between. Germline V gene data show CDR1 as LNHDA and CDR2 as SQIVND (reference sequence). The CDR3 reads CASSIGRDLLNSPLHF. The CDR3 bases are TGTGCCAGTAGTATAGGGAGGGACCTTTTAAATTCACCCCTCCACTTT.

The rearrangement joins TRBV6-1 to TRBJ1-1; the D is unclear. The CDR3 extends over 13 amino acids. V lost 0 bases to trimming and J lost 3 bases, with 5 bases between them. From germline, CDR1 is MNHNS and CDR2 SASEGT. CDR3 DNA sequence: TGTGCCAGCAGTGAAGCGCAGGACACTGAAGCTTTCTTT. This sequence encodes CASSEAQDTEAFF.

The CDR3 coding sequence is TGTGCCAGCAGGAAAGGGACGGCCAACACCGGGGAGCTGTTTTTT. Translation: CASRKGTANTGELFF. The chain carries TRBV27 and TRBJ2-2; possibly TRBD1 or TRBD2 for D (5 bases each). Trimming took off 6 bases at V and 2 bases at J, with 13 bases between the two ends. This CDR3 is built from 15 residues. In germline, CDR1 is MNHEY, CDR2 SMNVEV (reference sequence).

This sequence joins TRBV21-1 and TRBJ1-5; the DNA was not used to check the table's D call, TRBD1. TRBV21-1 is given as a pseudogene. This CDR3 spans 14 amino acids. The CDR3 DNA is TGTGCCATTCCGAGGGGACAGGGCAATCAGCCCCAGCATTTT. This sequence encodes CAIPRGQGNQPQHF.

The V and J genes are TRBV24-1 and TRBJ2-1, with D possibly being TRBD1 or TRBD2 (5 bases each). V lost 3 bases, J lost 5 bases, and 10 bases lay in between. This CDR3 region has 14 residues. Germline V gene data show CDR1 as KGHDR and CDR2 as SFDVKD. CDR3 sequence: CATSDEGRHNEQFF. The CDR3 DNA is TGTGCCACCAGTGATGAGGGACGCCACAATGAGCAGTTCTTC.

The rearrangement uses TRBV28 and TRBJ2-5; TRBD2 aligns across 8 bases. Trimming took 6 bases from V and 2 from J; bases not matched to a gene: 5. The CDR3 totals 14 residues. Germline CDR1 and CDR2: MDHEN and SYDVKM. The CDR3: CASSRGGVQETQYF. CDR3 in DNA: TGTGCCAGCAGCCGGGGGGGGGTACAAGAGACCCAGTACTTC.